This T cell receptor (beta chain) comes out of a study of cytomegalovirus exposure and HLA in healthy donors. CDR1 is GTSNPN and CDR2 is SVGIG in the germline V gene (reference sequence). There are 15 residues in the CDR3. V was pared by 5 bases and J by 0 bases, with 17 bases between. Note on this clone: The antigen is not known.

The PCR made use of 60 Vbeta and 13 Jbeta primers. Some clones are missing from TCRdb's copy, which holds only in-frame ones; the method was immunoSEQ multiplex PCR. Here the sample spans some 200,000 clones, around 83% being singletons. Study-wide findings and caveats: V- and J-gene trimming of TCR beta was linked (in a later analysis) to a missense DCLRE1C variant. TCR beta chains numbering under 200 were designated cytomegalovirus-associated. The authors later found HLA-associated TCR beta chains more clonally expanded than equally common others.

Material: PBMCs. V usage is TRBV30 and J usage is TRBJ2-7; a weak D match, TRBD2 (6 bases). This clonotype was sampled from a girl aged 10 to 17 in good health and CMV-seronegative. The chain's CDR3 is CAWSTGTSSSYEQYF. The DNA for the CDR3 is TGTGCCTGGTCCACCGGGACTTCAAGCTCCTACGAGCAGTACTTC.